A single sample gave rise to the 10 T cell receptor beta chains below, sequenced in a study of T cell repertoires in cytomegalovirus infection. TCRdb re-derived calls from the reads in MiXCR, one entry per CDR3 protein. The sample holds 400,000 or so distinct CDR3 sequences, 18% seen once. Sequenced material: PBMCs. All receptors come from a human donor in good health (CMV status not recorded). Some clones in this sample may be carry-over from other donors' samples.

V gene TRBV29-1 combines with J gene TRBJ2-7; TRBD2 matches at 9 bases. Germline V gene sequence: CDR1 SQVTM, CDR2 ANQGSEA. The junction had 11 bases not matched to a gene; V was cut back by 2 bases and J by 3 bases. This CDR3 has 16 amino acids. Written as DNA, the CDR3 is TGCAGCGTTGAACGAACAACGGGGCGGGAGGGCTACGAGCAGTACTTC. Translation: CSVERTTGREGYEQYF.

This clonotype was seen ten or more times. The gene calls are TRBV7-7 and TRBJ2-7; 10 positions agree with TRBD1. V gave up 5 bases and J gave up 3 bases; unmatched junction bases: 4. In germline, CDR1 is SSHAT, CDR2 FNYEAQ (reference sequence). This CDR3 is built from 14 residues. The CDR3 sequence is CASSRGQGDYEQYF. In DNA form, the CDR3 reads TGTGCCAGCAGCCGTGGACAGGGGGACTACGAGCAGTACTTC.

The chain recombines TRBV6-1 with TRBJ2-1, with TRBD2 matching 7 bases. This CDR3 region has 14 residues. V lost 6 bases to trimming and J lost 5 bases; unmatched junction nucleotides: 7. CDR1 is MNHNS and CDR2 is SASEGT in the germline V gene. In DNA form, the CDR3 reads TGTGCCAGCAGGGCGGGAGTAAGGGACAATGAGCAGTTCTTC. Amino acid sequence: CASRAGVRDNEQFF.

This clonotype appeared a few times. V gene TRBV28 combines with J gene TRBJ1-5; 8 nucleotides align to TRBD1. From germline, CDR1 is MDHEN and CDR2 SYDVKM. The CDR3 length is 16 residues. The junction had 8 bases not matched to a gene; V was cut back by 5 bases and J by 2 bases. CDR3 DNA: TGTGCCAGCAGTCCCGTGACAGGGGTCGGCAATCAGCCCCAGCATTTT. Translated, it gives CASSPVTGVGNQPQHF.

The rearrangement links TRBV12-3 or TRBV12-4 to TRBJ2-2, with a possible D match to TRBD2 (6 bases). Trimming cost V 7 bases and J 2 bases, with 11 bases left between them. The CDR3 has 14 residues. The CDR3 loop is CASTDGGNTGELFF. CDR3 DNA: TGTGCCAGCACCGACGGGGGAAACACCGGGGAGCTGTTTTTT.

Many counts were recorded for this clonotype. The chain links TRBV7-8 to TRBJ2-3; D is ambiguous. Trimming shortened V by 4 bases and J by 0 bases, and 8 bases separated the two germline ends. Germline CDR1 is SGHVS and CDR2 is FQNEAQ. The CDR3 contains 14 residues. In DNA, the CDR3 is TGTGCCAGCAGCTACGCAAAAAGCACAGATACGCAGTATTTT. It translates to CASSYAKSTDTQYF.

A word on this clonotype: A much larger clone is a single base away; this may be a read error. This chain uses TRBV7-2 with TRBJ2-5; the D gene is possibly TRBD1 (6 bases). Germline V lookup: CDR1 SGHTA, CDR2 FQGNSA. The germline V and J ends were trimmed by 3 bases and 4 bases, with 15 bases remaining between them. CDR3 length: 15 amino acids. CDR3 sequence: CASSFSTGHGETQYF. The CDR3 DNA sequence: TGTGCCAGCAGCTTCTCGACGGGACACGGAGAGACCCAGTACTTC.

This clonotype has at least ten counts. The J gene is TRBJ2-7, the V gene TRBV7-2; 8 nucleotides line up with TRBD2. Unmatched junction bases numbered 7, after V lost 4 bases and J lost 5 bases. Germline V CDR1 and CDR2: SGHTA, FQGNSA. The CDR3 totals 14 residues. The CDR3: CASSSWAGGDEQYF. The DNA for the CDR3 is TGTGCCAGCAGCTCTTGGGCGGGAGGCGACGAGCAGTACTTC.

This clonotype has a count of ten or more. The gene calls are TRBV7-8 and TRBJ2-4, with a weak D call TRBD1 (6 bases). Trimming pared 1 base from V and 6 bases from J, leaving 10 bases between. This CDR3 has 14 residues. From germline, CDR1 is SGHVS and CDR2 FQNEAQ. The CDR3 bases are TGTGCCAGCAGCTTAGGGGCACAGGGAAACATTCAGTACTTC. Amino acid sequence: CASSLGAQGNIQYF.

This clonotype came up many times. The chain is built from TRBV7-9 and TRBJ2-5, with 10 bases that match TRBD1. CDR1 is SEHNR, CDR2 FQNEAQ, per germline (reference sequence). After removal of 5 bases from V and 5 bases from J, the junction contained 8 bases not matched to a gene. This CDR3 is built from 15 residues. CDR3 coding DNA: TGTGCCAGCAGCCAGGACAGGGGGTTCCCGGAGACCCAGTACTTC. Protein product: CASSQDRGFPETQYF.